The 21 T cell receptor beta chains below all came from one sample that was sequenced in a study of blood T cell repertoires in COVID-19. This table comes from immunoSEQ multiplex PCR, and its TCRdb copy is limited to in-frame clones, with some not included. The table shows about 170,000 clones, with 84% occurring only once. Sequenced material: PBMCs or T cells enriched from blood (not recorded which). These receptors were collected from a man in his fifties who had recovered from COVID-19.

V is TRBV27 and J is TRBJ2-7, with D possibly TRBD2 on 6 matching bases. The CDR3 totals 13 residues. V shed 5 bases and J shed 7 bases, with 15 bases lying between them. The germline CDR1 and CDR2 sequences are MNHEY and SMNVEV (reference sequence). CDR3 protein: CASSPQGAGEQYF. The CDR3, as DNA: TGTGCCAGCAGTCCCCAGGGTGCGGGGGAGCAGTACTTC.

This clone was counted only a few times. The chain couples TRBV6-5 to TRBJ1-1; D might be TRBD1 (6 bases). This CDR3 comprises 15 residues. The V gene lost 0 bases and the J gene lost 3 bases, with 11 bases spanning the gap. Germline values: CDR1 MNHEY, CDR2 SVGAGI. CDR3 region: CASSYSGQHHTEAFF. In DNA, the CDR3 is TGTGCCAGCAGTTACTCAGGACAGCATCACACTGAAGCTTTCTTT.

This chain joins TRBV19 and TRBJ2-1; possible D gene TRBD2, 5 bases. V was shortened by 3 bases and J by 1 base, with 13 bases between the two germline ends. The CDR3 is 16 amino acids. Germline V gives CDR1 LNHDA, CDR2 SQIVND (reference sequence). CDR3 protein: CASSIRPAASYNEQFF. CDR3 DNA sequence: TGTGCCAGTAGTATTCGGCCAGCGGCGTCCTACAATGAGCAGTTCTTC.

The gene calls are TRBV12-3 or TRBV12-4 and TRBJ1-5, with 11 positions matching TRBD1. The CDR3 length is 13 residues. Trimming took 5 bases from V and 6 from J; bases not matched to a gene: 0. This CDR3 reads CASSGTGGQPQHF. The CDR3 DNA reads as TGTGCCAGCAGTGGGACAGGGGGTCAGCCCCAGCATTTT.

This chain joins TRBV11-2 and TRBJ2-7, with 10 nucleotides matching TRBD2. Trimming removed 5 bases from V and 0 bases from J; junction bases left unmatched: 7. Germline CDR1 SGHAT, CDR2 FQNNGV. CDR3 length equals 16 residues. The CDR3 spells CASSPRIAGGSYEQYF. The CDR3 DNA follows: TGTGCCAGCAGCCCACGGATAGCGGGGGGCTCCTACGAGCAGTACTTC.

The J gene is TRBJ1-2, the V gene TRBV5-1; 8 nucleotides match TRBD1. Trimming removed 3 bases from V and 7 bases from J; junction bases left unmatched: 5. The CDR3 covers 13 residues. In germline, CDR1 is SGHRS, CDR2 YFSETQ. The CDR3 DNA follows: TGCGCCAGCAGCTCGACAGGGGAAGCTGGCTACACCTTC. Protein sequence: CASSSTGEAGYTF. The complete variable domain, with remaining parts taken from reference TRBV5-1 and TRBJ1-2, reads KAGVTQTPRYLIKTRGQQVTLSCSPISGHRSVSWYQQTPGQGLQFLFEYFSETQRNKGNFPGRFSGRQFSNSRSEMNVSTLELGDSALYLCASSSTGEAGYTFGSGTRLTVV.

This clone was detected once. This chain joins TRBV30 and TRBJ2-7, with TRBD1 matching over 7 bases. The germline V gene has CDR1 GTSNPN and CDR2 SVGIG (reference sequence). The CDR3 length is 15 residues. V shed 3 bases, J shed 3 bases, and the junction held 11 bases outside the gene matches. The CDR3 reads CAWRRPRQGFYEQYF. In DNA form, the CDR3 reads TGTGCCTGGAGACGACCGAGACAGGGATTCTACGAGCAGTACTTC.

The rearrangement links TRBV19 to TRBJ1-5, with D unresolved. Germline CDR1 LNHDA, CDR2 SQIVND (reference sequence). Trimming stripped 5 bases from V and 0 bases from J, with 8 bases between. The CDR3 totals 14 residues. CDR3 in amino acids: CASSAGYSNQPQHF. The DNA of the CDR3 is TGTGCCAGTAGTGCCGGGTATAGCAATCAGCCCCAGCATTTT.

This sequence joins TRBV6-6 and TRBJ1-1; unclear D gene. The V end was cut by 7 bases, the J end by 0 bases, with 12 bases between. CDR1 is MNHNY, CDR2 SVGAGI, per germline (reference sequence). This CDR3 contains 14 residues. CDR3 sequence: CASTETGMNTEAFF. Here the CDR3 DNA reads TGTGCCAGCACCGAGACGGGGATGAACACTGAAGCTTTCTTT.

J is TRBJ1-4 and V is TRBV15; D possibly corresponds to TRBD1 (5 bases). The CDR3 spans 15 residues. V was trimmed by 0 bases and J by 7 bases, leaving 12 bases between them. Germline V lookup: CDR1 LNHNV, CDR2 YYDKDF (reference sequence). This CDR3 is CATSRDIRGPEKLFF. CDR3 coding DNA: TGTGCCACCAGCAGAGATATTAGGGGCCCTGAAAAACTGTTTTTT.

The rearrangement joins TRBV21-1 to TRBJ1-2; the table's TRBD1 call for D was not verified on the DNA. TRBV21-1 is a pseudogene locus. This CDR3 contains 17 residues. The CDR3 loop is CASSKALGTGKDYGYTF. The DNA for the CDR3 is TGTGCCAGCAGCAAAGCGCTTGGGACAGGGAAGGACTATGGCTACACCTTC.

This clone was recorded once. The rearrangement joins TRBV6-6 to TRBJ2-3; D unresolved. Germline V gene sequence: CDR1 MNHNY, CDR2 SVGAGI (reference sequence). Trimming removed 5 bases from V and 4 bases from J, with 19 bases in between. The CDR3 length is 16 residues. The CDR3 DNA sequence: TGTGCCAGCAGTCCCATTAGCCTTCTGGCGGCAGATACGCAGTATTTT. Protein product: CASSPISLLAADTQYF.

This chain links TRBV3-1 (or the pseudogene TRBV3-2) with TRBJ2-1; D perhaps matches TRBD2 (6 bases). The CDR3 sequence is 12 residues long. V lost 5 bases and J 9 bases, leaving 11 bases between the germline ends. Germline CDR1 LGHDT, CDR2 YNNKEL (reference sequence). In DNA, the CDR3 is TGTGCCAGCAGCTGGGCTAGCGCTGAGCAGTTCTTC. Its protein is CASSWASAEQFF.

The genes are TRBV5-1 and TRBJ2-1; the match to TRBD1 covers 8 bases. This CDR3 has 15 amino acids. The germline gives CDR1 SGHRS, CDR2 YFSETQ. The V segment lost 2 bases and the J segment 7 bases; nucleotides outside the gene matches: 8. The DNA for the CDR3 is TGCGCCAGCAGCTTACGGACAGGGAGGAGGAATGAGCAGTTCTTC. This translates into CASSLRTGRRNEQFF.

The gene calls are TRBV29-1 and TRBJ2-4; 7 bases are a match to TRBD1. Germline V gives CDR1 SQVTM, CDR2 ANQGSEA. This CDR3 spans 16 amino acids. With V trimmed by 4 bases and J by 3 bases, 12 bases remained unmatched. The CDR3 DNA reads TGCAGCGTTGTTAAAAGGGCGTGGGACAGCAAAAACATTCAGTACTTC. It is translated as CSVVKRAWDSKNIQYF.

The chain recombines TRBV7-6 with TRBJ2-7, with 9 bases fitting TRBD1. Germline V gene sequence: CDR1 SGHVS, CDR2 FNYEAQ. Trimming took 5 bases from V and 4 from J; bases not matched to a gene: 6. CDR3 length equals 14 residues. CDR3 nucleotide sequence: TGTGCCAGCAGCGTGGGACAGGGAGGGTACGAGCAGTACTTC. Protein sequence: CASSVGQGGYEQYF.

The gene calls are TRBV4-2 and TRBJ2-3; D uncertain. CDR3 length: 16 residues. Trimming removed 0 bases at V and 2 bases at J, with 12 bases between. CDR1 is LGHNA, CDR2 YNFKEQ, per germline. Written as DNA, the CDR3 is TGTGCCAGCAGCCAAGATTTAAACAATCCCACAGATACGCAGTATTTT. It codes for CASSQDLNNPTDTQYF.

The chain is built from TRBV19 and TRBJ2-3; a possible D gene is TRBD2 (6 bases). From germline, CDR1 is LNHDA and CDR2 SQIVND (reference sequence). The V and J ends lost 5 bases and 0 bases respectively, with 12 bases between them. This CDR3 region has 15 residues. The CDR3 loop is CASSRRDFSTDTQYF. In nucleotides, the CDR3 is TGTGCCAGTAGTCGCAGGGACTTTAGCACAGATACGCAGTATTTT.

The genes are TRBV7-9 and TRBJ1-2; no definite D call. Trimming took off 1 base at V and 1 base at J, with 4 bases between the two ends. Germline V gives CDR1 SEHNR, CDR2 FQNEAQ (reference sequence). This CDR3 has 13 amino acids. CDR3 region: CASSLGLNYGYTF. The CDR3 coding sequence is TGTGCCAGCAGCTTAGGTCTTAACTATGGCTACACCTTC.

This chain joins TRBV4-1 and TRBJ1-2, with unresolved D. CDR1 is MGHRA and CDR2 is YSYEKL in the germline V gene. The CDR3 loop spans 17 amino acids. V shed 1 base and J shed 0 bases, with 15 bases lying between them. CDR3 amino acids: CASSQAILGGPNYGYTF. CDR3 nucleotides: TGCGCCAGCAGCCAAGCCATCCTAGGCGGGCCTAACTATGGCTACACCTTC.

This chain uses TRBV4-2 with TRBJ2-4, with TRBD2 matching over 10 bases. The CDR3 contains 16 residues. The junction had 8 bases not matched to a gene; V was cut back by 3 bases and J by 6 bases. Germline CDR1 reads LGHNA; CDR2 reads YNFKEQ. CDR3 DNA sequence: TGTGCCAGCAGCCATTCAGCGGGGGGGCCCGGAAACATTCAGTACTTC. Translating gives CASSHSAGGPGNIQYF.